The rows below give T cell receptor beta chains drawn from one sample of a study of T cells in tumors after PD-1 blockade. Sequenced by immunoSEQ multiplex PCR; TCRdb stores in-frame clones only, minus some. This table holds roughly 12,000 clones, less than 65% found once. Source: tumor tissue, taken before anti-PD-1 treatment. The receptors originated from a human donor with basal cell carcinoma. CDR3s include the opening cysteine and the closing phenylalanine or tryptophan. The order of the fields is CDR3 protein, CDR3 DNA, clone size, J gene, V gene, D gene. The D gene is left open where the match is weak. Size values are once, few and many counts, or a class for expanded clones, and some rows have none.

cdr3_aa: CAISESVLEGDTQYF
cdr3_nt: TGTGCCATCAGTGAGTCGGTCCTAGAGGGCGATACGCAGTATTTT
clone_size: few
j_call: TRBJ2-3
v_call: TRBV10-3
d_call: .

cdr3_aa: CASSVAEGGPTDTQYF
cdr3_nt: TGTGCCAGCAGCGTAGCTGAGGGAGGGCCAACAGATACGCAGTATTTT
clone_size: few
j_call: TRBJ2-3
v_call: TRBV9
d_call: TRBD2

cdr3_aa: CASSSRDTEWNEQYF
cdr3_nt: TGTGCCAGCAGCTCTCGGGACACGGAATGGAACGAGCAGTACTTC
clone_size: once
j_call: TRBJ2-7
v_call: TRBV7-9
d_call: .

cdr3_aa: CASSRFAPQTGDPGNTIYF
cdr3_nt: TGTGCCAGTAGTCGCTTCGCTCCCCAGACAGGGGACCCTGGAAACACCATATATTTT
clone_size: .
j_call: TRBJ1-3
v_call: TRBV19
d_call: TRBD1

cdr3_aa: CASSLPGRGYGYGYTF
cdr3_nt: TGTGCCAGCAGCCTCCCGGGCCGGGGGTATGGCTATGGCTACACCTTC
clone_size: few
j_call: TRBJ1-2
v_call: TRBV7-9
d_call: .

cdr3_aa: CASSLKTSGANVLTF
cdr3_nt: TGTGCCAGCAGCTTAAAAACCTCTGGGGCCAACGTCCTGACTTTC
clone_size: .
j_call: TRBJ2-6
v_call: TRBV7-9
d_call: .

cdr3_aa: CSVEKTGGRSEQFF
cdr3_nt: TGCAGCGTTGAAAAGACTGGGGGAAGGTCTGAGCAGTTCTTC
clone_size: .
j_call: TRBJ2-1
v_call: TRBV29-1
d_call: .

cdr3_aa: CASSQDPLLSRQYF
cdr3_nt: TGTGCCAGCAGCCAAGATCCTCTGCTTTCTAGGCAGTACTTC
clone_size: .
j_call: TRBJ2-7
v_call: TRBV14
d_call: .

cdr3_aa: CASSYPETNTDTQYF
cdr3_nt: TGTGCCAGCAGTTACCCCGAGACAAACACAGATACGCAGTATTTT
clone_size: .
j_call: TRBJ2-3
v_call: TRBV6-2/TRBV6-3
d_call: .

cdr3_aa: CASSRGSGTGVNEQYF
cdr3_nt: TGTGCCAGTAGCCGCGGCTCCGGGACAGGGGTTAACGAGCAGTACTTC
clone_size: .
j_call: TRBJ2-7
v_call: TRBV19
d_call: TRBD1

cdr3_aa: CASSSLWGTEAFF
cdr3_nt: TGTGCCAGCAGCTCTTTGTGGGGGACTGAAGCTTTCTTT
clone_size: few
j_call: TRBJ1-1
v_call: TRBV7-2
d_call: .

cdr3_aa: CSASFGYSYNEQFF
cdr3_nt: TGCAGTGCTAGTTTCGGCTACTCCTACAATGAGCAGTTCTTC
clone_size: .
j_call: TRBJ2-1
v_call: TRBV20-1
d_call: .

cdr3_aa: CASSPGQGAYF
cdr3_nt: TGTGCCAGCTCACCAGGGCAGGGAGCCTACTTC
clone_size: .
j_call: TRBJ2-4
v_call: TRBV18
d_call: .

cdr3_aa: CASSPGAGGDEQFF
cdr3_nt: TGTGCCAGCAGCCCGGGGGCGGGCGGGGATGAGCAGTTCTTC
clone_size: .
j_call: TRBJ2-1
v_call: TRBV7-8
d_call: .

cdr3_aa: CASSQRTGGGNQPQHF
cdr3_nt: TGTGCCAGCAGCCAAAGGACAGGGGGTGGCAATCAGCCCCAGCATTTT
clone_size: hyperexpanded
j_call: TRBJ1-5
v_call: TRBV3-1/TRBV3-2
d_call: TRBD1

cdr3_aa: CASCRGGGRTDTQYF
cdr3_nt: TGTGCTAGCTGTCGGGGGGGCGGGCGCACAGATACGCAGTATTTT
clone_size: .
j_call: TRBJ2-3
v_call: TRBV12-5
d_call: TRBD2

cdr3_aa: CASSYDRGGTEAFF
cdr3_nt: TGTGCCAGCAGCTATGACAGGGGCGGCACTGAAGCTTTCTTT
clone_size: .
j_call: TRBJ1-1
v_call: TRBV5-4
d_call: TRBD1

cdr3_aa: CAWTGIRGYTF
cdr3_nt: TGTGCCTGGACAGGGATCAGAGGCTACACCTTC
clone_size: medium-sized
j_call: TRBJ1-2
v_call: TRBV30
d_call: .

cdr3_aa: CASSPGGGTNTEAFF
cdr3_nt: TGTGCCAGCAGCCCAGGCGGGGGAACGAACACTGAAGCTTTCTTT
clone_size: .
j_call: TRBJ1-1
v_call: TRBV5-4
d_call: .

cdr3_aa: CASSYDGWDSRKVANQPQHF
cdr3_nt: TGTGCCAGCAGTTACGACGGTTGGGACAGTAGGAAAGTGGCCAATCAGCCCCAGCATTTT
clone_size: .
j_call: TRBJ1-5
v_call: TRBV6-2/TRBV6-3
d_call: TRBD1

cdr3_aa: CASSASGSPTDTQYF
cdr3_nt: TGTGCCAGCAGCGCTAGCGGGAGCCCCACAGATACGCAGTATTTT
clone_size: .
j_call: TRBJ2-3
v_call: TRBV9
d_call: TRBD2

cdr3_aa: CASSHQISVNEAFF
cdr3_nt: TGTGCCAGCAGCCACCAGATCAGTGTGAATGAAGCTTTCTTT
clone_size: .
j_call: TRBJ1-1
v_call: TRBV3-1/TRBV3-2
d_call: .

cdr3_aa: CARSLDGRYGYTF
cdr3_nt: TGTGCCAGAAGCTTGGACGGACGATATGGCTACACCTTC
clone_size: few
j_call: TRBJ1-2
v_call: TRBV5-3
d_call: .